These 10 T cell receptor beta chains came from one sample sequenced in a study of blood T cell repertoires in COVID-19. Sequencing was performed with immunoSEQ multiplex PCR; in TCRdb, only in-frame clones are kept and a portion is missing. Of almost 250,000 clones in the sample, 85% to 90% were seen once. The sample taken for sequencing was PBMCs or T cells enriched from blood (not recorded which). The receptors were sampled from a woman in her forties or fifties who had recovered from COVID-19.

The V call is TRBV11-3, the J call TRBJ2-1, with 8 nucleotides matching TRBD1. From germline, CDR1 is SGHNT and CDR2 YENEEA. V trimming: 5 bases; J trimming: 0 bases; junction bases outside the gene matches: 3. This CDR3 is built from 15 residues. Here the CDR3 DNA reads TGTGCCAGCAGCCGAGACAGGGGCTCCTACAATGAGCAGTTCTTC. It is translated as CASSRDRGSYNEQFF.

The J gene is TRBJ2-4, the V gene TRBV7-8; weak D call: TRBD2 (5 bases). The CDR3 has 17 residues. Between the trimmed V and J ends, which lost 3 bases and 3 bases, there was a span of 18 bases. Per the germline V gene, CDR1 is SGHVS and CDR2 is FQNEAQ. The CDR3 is CASSFGELVVDKNIQYF. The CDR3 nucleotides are TGTGCCAGCAGCTTTGGAGAACTAGTGGTTGACAAAAACATTCAGTACTTC.

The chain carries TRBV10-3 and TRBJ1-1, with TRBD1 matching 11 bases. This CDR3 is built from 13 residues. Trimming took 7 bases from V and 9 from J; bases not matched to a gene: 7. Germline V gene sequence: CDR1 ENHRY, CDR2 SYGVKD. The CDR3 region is CAINTDRGQKAFF. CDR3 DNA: TGTGCCATCAACACGGACAGGGGGCAAAAAGCTTTCTTT.

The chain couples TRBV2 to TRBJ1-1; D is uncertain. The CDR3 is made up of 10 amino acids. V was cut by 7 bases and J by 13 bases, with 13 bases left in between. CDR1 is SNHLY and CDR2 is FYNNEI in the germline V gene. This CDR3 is CASIRSGDFF. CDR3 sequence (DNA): TGTGCCAGCATCCGCTCGGGAGATTTCTTT.

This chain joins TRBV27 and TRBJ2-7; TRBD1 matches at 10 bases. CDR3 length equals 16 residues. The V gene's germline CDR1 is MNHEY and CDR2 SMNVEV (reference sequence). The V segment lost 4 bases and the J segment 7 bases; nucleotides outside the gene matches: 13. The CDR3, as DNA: TGTGCCAGCAGTTACTCACCGGGACAGGGGCCATGGGAGCAGTACTTC. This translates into CASSYSPGQGPWEQYF.

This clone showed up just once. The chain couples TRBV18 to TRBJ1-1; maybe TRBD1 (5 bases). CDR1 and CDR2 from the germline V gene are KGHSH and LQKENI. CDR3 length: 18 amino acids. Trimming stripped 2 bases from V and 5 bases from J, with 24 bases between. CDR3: CASSPTPGTRAGGTEAFF. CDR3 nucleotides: TGTGCCAGCTCACCAACGCCTGGGACGCGGGCGGGAGGGACTGAAGCTTTCTTT.

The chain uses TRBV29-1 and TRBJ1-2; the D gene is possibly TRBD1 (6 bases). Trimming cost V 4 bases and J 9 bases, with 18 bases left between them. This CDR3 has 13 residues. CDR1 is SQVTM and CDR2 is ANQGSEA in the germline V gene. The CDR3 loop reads CSVGAPLQGRYTF. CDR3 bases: TGCAGCGTTGGTGCCCCGTTACAGGGACGCTACACCTTC.

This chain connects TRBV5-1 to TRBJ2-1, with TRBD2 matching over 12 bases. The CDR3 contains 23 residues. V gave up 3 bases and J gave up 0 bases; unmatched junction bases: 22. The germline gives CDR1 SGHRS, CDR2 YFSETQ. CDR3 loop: CASSSWTSGTKKSKQTSYNEQFF. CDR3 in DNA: TGCGCCAGCAGCTCCTGGACTAGCGGGACCAAAAAATCGAAACAGACCTCCTACAATGAGCAGTTCTTC.

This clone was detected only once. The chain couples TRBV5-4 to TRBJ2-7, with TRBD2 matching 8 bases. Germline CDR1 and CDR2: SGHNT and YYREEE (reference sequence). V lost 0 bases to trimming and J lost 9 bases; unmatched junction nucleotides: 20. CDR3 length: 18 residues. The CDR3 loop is CASSLGPATSVPSLGQYF. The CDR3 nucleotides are TGTGCCAGCAGCTTGGGGCCCGCGACTAGCGTTCCCTCCCTTGGGCAGTACTTC. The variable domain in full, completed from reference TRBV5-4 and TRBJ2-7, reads ETGVTQSPTHLIKTRGQQVTLRCSSQSGHNTVSWYQQALGQGPQFIFQYYREEENGRGNFPPRFSGLQFPNYSSELNVNALELDDSALYLCASSLGPATSVPSLGQYFGPGTRLTVT.

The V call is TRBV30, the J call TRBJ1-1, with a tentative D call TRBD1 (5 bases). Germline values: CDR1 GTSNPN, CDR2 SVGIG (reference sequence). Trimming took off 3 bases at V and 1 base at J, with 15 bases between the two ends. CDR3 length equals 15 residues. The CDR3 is CAWSVNWQGNTEAFF. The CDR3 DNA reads TGTGCCTGGAGCGTAAATTGGCAGGGGAACACTGAAGCTTTCTTT.